This is a list of T cell receptor beta chains from one sample in a study of OX40 agonist ivuxolimab in advanced cancers. Data came from immunoSEQ multiplex PCR; TCRdb stores just in-frame clones and leaves some out. The sample lists approximately 11,000 clones, nearly 85% seen once, with 8% to 13% in the top ten. The sequenced sample was CD4+ or CD8+ T cells sorted from blood, obtained in a trial of the OX40 agonist ivuxolimab. The receptor set was obtained from an adult with an advanced solid tumor such as melanoma, head and neck, liver or kidney cancer. The CDR3 runs from the conserved cysteine through the conserved F or W. A D gene is named only where the DNA matches it firmly. Not all rows give a size; the values are once, few, many and, for expanded clones, a class.

size: NA; D: TRBD2; J: TRBJ2-2; V: TRBV11-1; CDR3: CASSPGRTGELFF; DNA: TGTGCCAGCAGCCCCGGGAGGACCGGGGAGCTGTTTTTT
size: few; D: NA; J: TRBJ2-7; V: TRBV27; CDR3: CASSLGSQQYF; DNA: TGTGCCAGCAGTCTTGGCAGTCAGCAGTACTTC
size: NA; D: NA; J: TRBJ2-5; V: TRBV27; CDR3: CASSSAETQYF; DNA: TGTGCCAGCAGTTCCGCGGAGACCCAGTACTTC
size: NA; D: TRBD1; J: TRBJ1-2; V: TRBV4-2; CDR3: CASSQAAGTGASNYGYTF; DNA: TGTGCCAGCAGCCAAGCGGCGGGGACAGGAGCCTCTAACTATGGCTACACCTTC
size: NA; D: TRBD1; J: TRBJ2-2; V: TRBV28; CDR3: CASSYRDRDSGELFF; DNA: TGTGCCAGCAGTTACCGGGACAGGGATTCCGGGGAGCTGTTTTTT
size: NA; D: NA; J: TRBJ1-2; V: TRBV7-8; CDR3: CASSPSVGNYGYTF; DNA: TGTGCCAGCAGCCCCTCCGTGGGTAACTATGGCTACACCTTC
size: NA; D: NA; J: TRBJ2-3; V: TRBV6-5; CDR3: CASSYSGAGGGQYF; DNA: TGTGCCAGCAGTTACTCGGGAGCAGGGGGGGGGCAGTATTTT
size: NA; D: NA; J: TRBJ2-7; V: TRBV9; CDR3: CASSVRDNEQYF; DNA: TGTGCCAGCAGCGTACGGGACAACGAGCAGTACTTC
size: NA; D: NA; J: TRBJ1-2; V: TRBV30; CDR3: CAWSVGFSRYANGYTF; DNA: TGTGCCTGGAGTGTAGGGTTCAGCCGATACGCGAATGGCTACACCTTC
size: NA; D: NA; J: TRBJ2-7; V: TRBV7-6; CDR3: CASSKGQTYEQYF; DNA: TGTGCCAGCAGCAAGGGGCAGACCTACGAGCAGTACTTC
size: NA; D: NA; J: TRBJ2-7; V: TRBV10-3; CDR3: CAISESAYEQYF; DNA: TGTGCCATCAGTGAGTCGGCCTACGAGCAGTACTTC
size: NA; D: TRBD2; J: TRBJ2-7; V: TRBV7-2; CDR3: CASRTTSGRAYEQYF; DNA: TGTGCCAGCAGAACTACTAGCGGGAGAGCCTACGAGCAGTACTTC
size: NA; D: NA; J: TRBJ1-3; V: TRBV30; CDR3: CAWNLAGRDTIYF; DNA: TGTGCCTGGAATTTGGCAGGGCGAGACACCATATATTTT
size: NA; D: NA; J: TRBJ2-7; V: TRBV6-5; CDR3: CASSYARSGEQYF; DNA: TGTGCCAGCAGTTACGCACGGTCGGGTGAGCAGTACTTC
size: NA; D: TRBD2; J: TRBJ2-1; V: TRBV15; CDR3: CATSRDTRTSPSNEQFF; DNA: TGTGCCACCAGCAGAGATACCCGGACTAGCCCGTCGAATGAGCAGTTCTTC
size: NA; D: TRBD2; J: TRBJ2-7; V: TRBV5-4; CDR3: CASKREDTYEQYF; DNA: TGTGCCAGTAAGCGGGAGGACACCTACGAGCAGTACTTC
size: large; D: NA; J: TRBJ2-1; V: TRBV4-1; CDR3: CASSRSGNYNEQFF; DNA: TGCGCCAGCAGCCGTAGCGGAAACTACAATGAGCAGTTCTTC
size: NA; D: NA; J: TRBJ2-2; V: TRBV28; CDR3: CASSSGTNTGELFF; DNA: TGTGCCAGCAGTTCCGGGACAAATACCGGGGAGCTGTTTTTT
size: NA; D: TRBD2; J: TRBJ2-1; V: TRBV19; CDR3: CASSLRGLEFYNEQFF; DNA: TGTGCCAGTAGCCTCCGGGGACTAGAATTCTACAATGAGCAGTTCTTC
size: once; D: TRBD2; J: TRBJ2-5; V: TRBV6-1; CDR3: CASSVSSGSNLETQYF; DNA: TGTGCCAGCAGTGTTTCTAGCGGGAGTAATTTAGAGACCCAGTACTTC
size: NA; D: NA; J: TRBJ2-5; V: TRBV7-7; CDR3: CASSFVVGETQYF; DNA: TGTGCTAGCAGCTTTGTCGTTGGGGAGACCCAGTACTTC
size: once; D: NA; J: TRBJ1-1; V: TRBV9; CDR3: CASSLGQTNTEAFF; DNA: TGTGCCAGCAGCCTCGGACAGACGAACACTGAAGCTTTCTTT
size: NA; D: NA; J: TRBJ2-7; V: TRBV6-1; CDR3: CASSEGESYEQYF; DNA: TGTGCCAGCAGTGAGGGTGAGTCCTACGAGCAGTACTTC
size: NA; D: NA; J: TRBJ2-2; V: TRBV19; CDR3: CASSIVRGGPGELFF; DNA: TGTGCCAGTAGTATCGTCAGGGGAGGTCCCGGGGAGCTGTTTTTT
size: NA; D: TRBD1; J: TRBJ1-2; V: TRBV20-1; CDR3: CSAHRGYGYTF; DNA: TGCAGTGCTCACAGGGGCTATGGCTACACCTTC
size: NA; D: TRBD2; J: TRBJ2-5; V: TRBV9; CDR3: CASSVAGTSSETQYF; DNA: TGTGCCAGCAGCGTAGCTGGGACTAGCTCCGAGACCCAGTACTTC
size: NA; D: NA; J: TRBJ2-1; V: TRBV5-6; CDR3: CASSFASNEQFF; DNA: TGTGCCAGCAGCTTCGCTAGTAATGAGCAGTTCTTC
size: NA; D: NA; J: TRBJ1-2; V: TRBV7-3; CDR3: CASSPIGQTTNYGYTF; DNA: TGTGCCAGCAGCCCGATCGGACAGACTACTAACTATGGCTACACCTTC
size: NA; D: NA; J: TRBJ2-7; V: TRBV12-5; CDR3: CASGLSVPSSYEQYF; DNA: TGTGCTAGTGGTTTGAGTGTCCCAAGCTCCTACGAGCAGTACTTC
size: NA; D: NA; J: TRBJ2-7; V: TRBV29-1; CDR3: CSVEDRQGGLYF; DNA: TGCAGCGTTGAAGATAGACAGGGAGGGTTGTACTTC
size: NA; D: NA; J: TRBJ2-3; V: TRBV28; CDR3: CASSLPYTDTQYF; DNA: TGTGCCAGCAGTTTACCGTACACAGATACGCAGTATTTT
size: NA; D: TRBD2; J: TRBJ2-1; V: TRBV9; CDR3: CASSPPSSGTYNEQFF; DNA: TGTGCCAGCAGCCCCCCATCTAGCGGTACCTACAATGAGCAGTTCTTC
size: NA; D: TRBD2; J: TRBJ2-1; V: TRBV27; CDR3: CASSLLASGGSSYNEQFF; DNA: TGTGCCAGCAGTTTATTGGCTAGCGGGGGCAGCTCCTACAATGAGCAGTTCTTC